A selection of T cell receptor beta chains follows, all from one sample in a study of CD8+CD57+ T cells in acquired aplastic anemia. TCRdb redid the calling of the reads with MiXCR, one entry per CDR3 protein. This table holds more than 100,000 distinct CDR3 sequences, less than 45% found once. The sequenced sample consisted of sorted CD4+, CD8+, or CD8+CD57+ T cells (not recorded which) from PBMCs. These TCRs come from a human donor in good health, serving as a control. CDR3s include the opening cysteine and the closing phenylalanine or tryptophan. A D gene is named only where the DNA matches it firmly. A clone size is listed for some rows: how often the clone was seen (once, few, many), or a class if it is expanded.

J gene: TRBJ1-1; D gene: NA; clone size: many; V gene: TRBV5-5; CDR3 DNA: TGTGCCAGCAGCGGTACCCGGGTGAACACTGAAGCTTTCTTT; CDR3 protein: CASSGTRVNTEAFF
J gene: TRBJ1-2; D gene: TRBD1; clone size: NA; V gene: TRBV12-3/TRBV12-4; CDR3 DNA: TGTGCCAGTAGTCCCGGGACAGGGTTTGGCTACACCTTC; CDR3 protein: CASSPGTGFGYTF
J gene: TRBJ2-3; D gene: TRBD2; clone size: many; V gene: TRBV6-2/TRBV6-3; CDR3 DNA: TGTGCCAGCAGTTCCTGGACTAGCGGGAGGTTGGCGACAGATACGCAGTATTTT; CDR3 protein: CASSSWTSGRLATDTQYF
J gene: TRBJ2-5; D gene: TRBD2; clone size: NA; V gene: TRBV15; CDR3 DNA: TGTGCCACCAGCAGAGATCTGAAGGCGGGGGGCCAAGAGACCCAGTACTTC; CDR3 protein: CATSRDLKAGGQETQYF
J gene: TRBJ2-7; D gene: NA; clone size: NA; V gene: TRBV24-1; CDR3 DNA: TGTGCCACCAGTGATGGGTCCGACTACGAGCAGTACTTC; CDR3 protein: CATSDGSDYEQYF
J gene: TRBJ1-1; D gene: TRBD1; clone size: NA; V gene: TRBV2; CDR3 DNA: TGTGCCAGCATGACGCAGGGGGCGAACACTGAAGCTTTCTTT; CDR3 protein: CASMTQGANTEAFF
J gene: TRBJ1-5; D gene: NA; clone size: NA; V gene: TRBV20-1; CDR3 DNA: TGCAGTGCTAGAGCCAACGCGGGAGAGTACAATCAGCCCCAGCATTTT; CDR3 protein: CSARANAGEYNQPQHF
J gene: TRBJ1-2; D gene: NA; clone size: many; V gene: TRBV19; CDR3 DNA: TGTGCCAGTAGTGGTGATTTCGGGCCCCCAGGCTACACCTTC; CDR3 protein: CASSGDFGPPGYTF
J gene: TRBJ2-7; D gene: NA; clone size: NA; V gene: TRBV15; CDR3 DNA: TGTGCCACCAGCAGAGAACAGGGCTCCTACGAGCAGTACTTC; CDR3 protein: CATSREQGSYEQYF
J gene: TRBJ1-5; D gene: NA; clone size: NA; V gene: TRBV30; CDR3 DNA: TGTGCCTGGAGAAAAGAGCAAGGGGAGGGGCAGCCCCAGCATTTT; CDR3 protein: CAWRKEQGEGQPQHF
J gene: TRBJ1-1; D gene: NA; clone size: NA; V gene: TRBV3-1; CDR3 DNA: TGTGCCAGCAGCCAAGGCCCGGGTCAGGGCACTGAAGCTTTCTTT; CDR3 protein: CASSQGPGQGTEAFF
J gene: TRBJ1-6; D gene: NA; clone size: many; V gene: TRBV2; CDR3 DNA: TGTGCCAACAGCGAGGGGCGCAGCTATCTACCCCTCCACTTT; CDR3 protein: CANSEGRSYLPLHF
J gene: TRBJ1-3; D gene: NA; clone size: many; V gene: TRBV6-6; CDR3 DNA: TGTGCCAGCAGGTTCAGGGGTAGGGTAAACACCATATATTTT; CDR3 protein: CASRFRGRVNTIYF
J gene: TRBJ2-6; D gene: TRBD2; clone size: NA; V gene: TRBV19; CDR3 DNA: TGTGCCAGTAGTCAGCGGGAGTTCTCTGGGGCCAACGTCCTGACTTTC; CDR3 protein: CASSQREFSGANVLTF
J gene: TRBJ1-6; D gene: TRBD1; clone size: once; V gene: TRBV29-1; CDR3 DNA: TGCAGCGTGTCGGACAGGGGAAATTCACCCCTCCACTTT; CDR3 protein: CSVSDRGNSPLHF
J gene: TRBJ2-2; D gene: NA; clone size: NA; V gene: TRBV28; CDR3 DNA: TGTGCCAGCAGGAACCAGGGCTGGACCGGGGAGCTGTTTTTT; CDR3 protein: CASRNQGWTGELFF
J gene: TRBJ2-3; D gene: NA; clone size: many; V gene: TRBV2; CDR3 DNA: TGTGCCAGCAGTGAAAGTGCCGTCACAGATACGCAGTATTTT; CDR3 protein: CASSESAVTDTQYF
J gene: TRBJ2-1; D gene: TRBD1; clone size: many; V gene: TRBV20-1; CDR3 DNA: TGCAGTGCCTTGACAGGGAGCTCCTACAATGAGCAGTTCTTC; CDR3 protein: CSALTGSSYNEQFF
J gene: TRBJ2-2; D gene: NA; clone size: many; V gene: TRBV10-3; CDR3 DNA: TGTGCCATCAAGGGCCCGAACACCGGGGAGCTGTTTTTT; CDR3 protein: CAIKGPNTGELFF
J gene: TRBJ2-1; D gene: TRBD2; clone size: many; V gene: TRBV19; CDR3 DNA: TGTGCCAGTAGTATAGTCGCCTCCACGGGGGGTGAGCAGTTCTTC; CDR3 protein: CASSIVASTGGEQFF
J gene: TRBJ2-7; D gene: NA; clone size: NA; V gene: TRBV7-2; CDR3 DNA: TGTGCCAGCAGCTTAGCCGGGACGGAGGAGCAGTACTTC; CDR3 protein: CASSLAGTEEQYF
J gene: TRBJ2-7; D gene: TRBD2; clone size: NA; V gene: TRBV10-3; CDR3 DNA: TGTGCCATCAGAGAATCAGGACTAGCGGGAGGCTACGAGCAGTGCTTC; CDR3 protein: CAIRESGLAGGYEQCF
J gene: TRBJ2-1; D gene: NA; clone size: many; V gene: TRBV20-1; CDR3 DNA: TGCAGTGCTAGTGAACAGTCGGAGCAGTTCTTC; CDR3 protein: CSASEQSEQFF
J gene: TRBJ1-5; D gene: NA; clone size: many; V gene: TRBV20-1; CDR3 DNA: TGCAGTGCTCCTCGCTTTGGGATTTATAGCAATCAGCCCCAGCATTTT; CDR3 protein: CSAPRFGIYSNQPQHF
J gene: TRBJ2-3; D gene: TRBD2; clone size: many; V gene: TRBV7-2; CDR3 DNA: TGTGCCAGCAGCAAGAGAGGGCGCGGGACTAGTGTCACAGATACGCAGTATTTT; CDR3 protein: CASSKRGRGTSVTDTQYF
J gene: TRBJ1-5; D gene: NA; clone size: NA; V gene: TRBV25-1; CDR3 DNA: TGTGCCAGCAGGCTTAGCAATCAGCCCCAGCATTTT; CDR3 protein: CASRLSNQPQHF
J gene: TRBJ1-1; D gene: NA; clone size: NA; V gene: TRBV10-1; CDR3 DNA: TGCGCCAGCAGTAGAGACAGGTTCACTGCAGCCCTCTTT; CDR3 protein: CASSRDRFTAALF
J gene: TRBJ1-1; D gene: NA; clone size: NA; V gene: TRBV3-1; CDR3 DNA: TGTGCCAGCAGCCAAGATTTGGGTTGCACTGAAGCTTTCTTT; CDR3 protein: CASSQDLGCTEAFF
J gene: TRBJ2-7; D gene: NA; clone size: NA; V gene: TRBV10-3; CDR3 DNA: TGTGCCAGCACCGGGACTCCAAGCTCCTACAAGCAGCACTTC; CDR3 protein: CASTGTPSSYKQHF
J gene: TRBJ2-5; D gene: NA; clone size: many; V gene: TRBV5-4; CDR3 DNA: TGTGCCAGCAGCGCGACCCAAATAAACTCCGGGACCCAGTACTTC; CDR3 protein: CASSATQINSGTQYF